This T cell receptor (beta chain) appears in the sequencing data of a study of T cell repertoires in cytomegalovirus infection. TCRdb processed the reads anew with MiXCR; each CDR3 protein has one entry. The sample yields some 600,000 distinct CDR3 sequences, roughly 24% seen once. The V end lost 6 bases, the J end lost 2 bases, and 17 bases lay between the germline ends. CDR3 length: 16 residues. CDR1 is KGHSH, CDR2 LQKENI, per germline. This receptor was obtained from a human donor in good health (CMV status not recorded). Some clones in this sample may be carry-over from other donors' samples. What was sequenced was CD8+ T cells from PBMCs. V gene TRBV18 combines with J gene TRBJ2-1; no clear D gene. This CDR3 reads CASSPAGGLPYNEQFF. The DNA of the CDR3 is TGTGCCAGCTCCCCTGCAGGCGGTCTTCCCTACAATGAGCAGTTCTTC. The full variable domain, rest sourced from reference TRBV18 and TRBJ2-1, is NAGVMQNPRHLVRRRGQEARLRCSPMKGHSHVYWYRQLPEEGLKFMVYLQKENIIDESGMPKERFSAEFPKEGPSILRIQQVVRGDSAAYFCASSPAGGLPYNEQFFGPGTRLTVL.